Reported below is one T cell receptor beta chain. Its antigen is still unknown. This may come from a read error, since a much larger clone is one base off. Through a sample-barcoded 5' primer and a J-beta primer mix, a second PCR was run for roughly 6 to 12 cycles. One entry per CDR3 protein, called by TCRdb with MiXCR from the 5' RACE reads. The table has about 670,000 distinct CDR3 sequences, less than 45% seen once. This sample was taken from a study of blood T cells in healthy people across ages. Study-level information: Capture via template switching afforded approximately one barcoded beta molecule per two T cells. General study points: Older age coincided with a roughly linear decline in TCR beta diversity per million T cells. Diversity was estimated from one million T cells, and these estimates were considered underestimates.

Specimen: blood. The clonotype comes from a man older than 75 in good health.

The CDR3 reads CASSLGQGVYNEQYF. CDR3 coding DNA: TGTGCCAGCAGCTTAGGTCAGGGGGTCTACAATGAGCAGTACTTC. This chain connects TRBV7-2 to TRBJ2-1, with TRBD1 identical over 7 bases. TRBJ2-7 matches the DNA end more closely, so the J call is doubtful. Germline V CDR1 and CDR2: SGHTA, FQGNSA. The CDR3 extends over 15 amino acids.